Below are 5 T cell receptor beta chains sequenced from a single sample in a study of CD8+ T cells in alopecia areata. The treatment here: oral pan-JAK inhibitor, 5-10 mg twice daily. The authors extracted RNA and reverse transcribed it into cDNA as the sequencing template. Sequencing was performed with immunoSEQ multiplex PCR; in TCRdb, only in-frame clones are kept and a portion is missing. The sample lists under 150,000 clones; 65% to 90% were seen once. The material sequenced was CD8+ T cells sorted from blood, taken at week 4, from a patient treated with tofacitinib. The receptors shown here come from a human donor with alopecia areata.

This clone was recorded a few times. This chain joins TRBV7-9 and TRBJ2-3; D possibly corresponds to TRBD2 (5 bases). Germline V gene data show CDR1 as SEHNR and CDR2 as FQNEAQ (reference sequence). This CDR3 spans 12 amino acids. Trimming removed 5 bases from V and 4 bases from J, with 7 bases in between. Here the CDR3 DNA reads TGTGCCAGCAGCGCGGGTCCAGATACGCAGTATTTT. This codes for CASSAGPDTQYF.

V and J are TRBV6-6 and TRBJ1-2; no definite D call. This CDR3 comprises 15 residues. Between the trimmed V and J ends, which lost 0 bases and 7 bases, there was a span of 15 bases. The V gene's germline CDR1 is MNHNY and CDR2 SVGAGI (reference sequence). The CDR3 is CASSYSSGTFGGYTF. The CDR3 DNA follows: TGTGCCAGCAGTTACTCGAGCGGAACCTTTGGTGGCTACACCTTC.

The chain is built from TRBV7-9 and TRBJ2-3; D gene unclear. V lost 5 bases and J 0 bases, leaving 12 bases between the germline ends. Germline CDR1 is SEHNR and CDR2 is FQNEAQ (reference sequence). This CDR3 spans 15 amino acids. This CDR3 reads CASSLLAASTDTQYF. The CDR3 DNA sequence: TGTGCCAGCAGCCTGCTGGCCGCGAGCACAGATACGCAGTATTTT.

J is TRBJ2-7 and V is TRBV27, with 12 positions matching TRBD1. The V gene's germline CDR1 is MNHEY and CDR2 SMNVEV (reference sequence). The CDR3 covers 17 residues. Trimming at V came to 4 bases and at J to 5 bases, leaving 12 bases not matched to a gene. This chain's CDR3 is CASSYISPGQGADEQYF. The CDR3 nucleotides are TGTGCCAGCAGTTATATATCACCGGGACAGGGGGCGGACGAGCAGTACTTC.

The rearrangement uses TRBV11-3 and TRBJ2-5; 9 bases are shared with TRBD1. Germline loops: CDR1 SGHNT, CDR2 YENEEA. The CDR3 is 13 amino acids. V shed 6 bases and J 5 bases; nucleotides not matched to a gene: 4. CDR3 sequence reads: CASRGQGLETQYF. As DNA, the CDR3 is TGTGCCAGCAGAGGACAGGGGTTGGAGACCCAGTACTTC.